This T cell receptor (beta chain) was found in a study of PD-L1 blockade in urothelial cancer. Synthetic analogs of TCR templates were spiked into every PCR. Clones were read by immunoSEQ multiplex PCR, and TCRdb kept only the in-frame ones, dropping some. Among 50,000 to 55,000 clones listed, about 80% were seen once. With V trimmed by 6 bases and J by 5 bases, 4 bases remained unmatched. Germline loops: CDR1 MNHEY, CDR2 SVGAGI. The CDR3 sequence is 13 residues long. Comment on this clone: Antigen: not known.

Study observations and caveats: It was durable-benefit patients whose tumor-associated blood clones expanded more at 3 weeks.

The source of this sequence is a man aged 65-85 years with urothelial cancer. The sequencing used PBMCs, collected around atezolizumab (anti-PD-L1) treatment. This chain joins TRBV6-5 and TRBJ2-5; 9 positions match TRBD1. CDR3 protein: CASSTGGWETQYF. The CDR3 region has the DNA TGTGCCAGCAGCACAGGGGGCTGGGAGACCCAGTACTTC.